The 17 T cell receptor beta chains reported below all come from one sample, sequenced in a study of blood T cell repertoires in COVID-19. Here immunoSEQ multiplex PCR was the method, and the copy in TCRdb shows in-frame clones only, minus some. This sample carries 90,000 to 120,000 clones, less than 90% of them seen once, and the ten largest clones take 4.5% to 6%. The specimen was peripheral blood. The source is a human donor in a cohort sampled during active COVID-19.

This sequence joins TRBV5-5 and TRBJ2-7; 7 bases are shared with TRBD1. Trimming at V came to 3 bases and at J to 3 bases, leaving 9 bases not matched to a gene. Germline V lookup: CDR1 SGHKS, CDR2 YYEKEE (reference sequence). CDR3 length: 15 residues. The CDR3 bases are TGTGCCAGCAGCTCCCAAGGGGGACAGTACTACGAGCAGTACTTC. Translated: CASSSQGGQYYEQYF.

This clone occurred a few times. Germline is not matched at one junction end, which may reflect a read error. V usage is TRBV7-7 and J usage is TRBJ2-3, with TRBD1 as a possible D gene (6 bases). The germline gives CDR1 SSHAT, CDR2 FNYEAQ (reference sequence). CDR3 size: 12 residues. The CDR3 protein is CASSFEGGTQYF. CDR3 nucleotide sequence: TGTGCTAGCAGCTTTGAAGGGGGTACGCAGTATTTT. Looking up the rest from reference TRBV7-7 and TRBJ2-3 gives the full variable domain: GAGVSQSPRYKVTKRGQDVTLRCDPISSHATLYWYQQALGQGPEFLTYFNYEAQPDKSGLPSDRFSAERPEGSISTLTIQRTEQRDSAMYRCASSFEGGTQYFGPGTRLTVL.

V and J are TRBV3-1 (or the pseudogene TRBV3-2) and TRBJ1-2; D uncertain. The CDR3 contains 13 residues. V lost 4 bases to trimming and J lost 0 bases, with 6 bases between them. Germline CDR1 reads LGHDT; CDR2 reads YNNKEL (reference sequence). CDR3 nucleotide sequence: TGTGCCAGCAGCCCTTTAGCTAACTATGGCTACACCTTC. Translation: CASSPLANYGYTF.

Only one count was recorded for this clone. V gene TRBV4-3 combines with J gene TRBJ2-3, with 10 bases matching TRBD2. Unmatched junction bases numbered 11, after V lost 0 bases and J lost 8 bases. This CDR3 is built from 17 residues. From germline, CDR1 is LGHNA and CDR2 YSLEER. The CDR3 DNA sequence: TGCGCCAGCAGCCAAGATCCCAGCGGGGGGGCCCTTCGTACGCAGTATTTT. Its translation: CASSQDPSGGALRTQYF.

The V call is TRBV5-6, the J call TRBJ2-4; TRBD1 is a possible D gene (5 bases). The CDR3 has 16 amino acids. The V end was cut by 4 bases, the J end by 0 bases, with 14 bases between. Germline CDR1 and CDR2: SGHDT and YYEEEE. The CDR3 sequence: CASSETDQLAKNIQYF. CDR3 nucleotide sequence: TGTGCCAGCAGCGAGACAGACCAACTAGCCAAAAACATTCAGTACTTC.

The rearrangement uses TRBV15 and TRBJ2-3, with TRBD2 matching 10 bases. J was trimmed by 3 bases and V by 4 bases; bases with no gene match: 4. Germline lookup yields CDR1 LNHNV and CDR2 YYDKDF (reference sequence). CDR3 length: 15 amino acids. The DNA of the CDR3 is TGTGCCACCAGCAAAGGGACTAGCGATACAGATACGCAGTATTTT. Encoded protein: CATSKGTSDTDTQYF.

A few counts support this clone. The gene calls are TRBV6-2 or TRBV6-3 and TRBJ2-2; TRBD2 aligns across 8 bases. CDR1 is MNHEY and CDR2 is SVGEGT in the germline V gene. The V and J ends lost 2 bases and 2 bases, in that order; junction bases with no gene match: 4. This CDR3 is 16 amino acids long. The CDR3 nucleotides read TGTGCCAGCAGTTACGTAGCGGGGTTTAACACCGGGGAGCTGTTTTTT. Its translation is CASSYVAGFNTGELFF.

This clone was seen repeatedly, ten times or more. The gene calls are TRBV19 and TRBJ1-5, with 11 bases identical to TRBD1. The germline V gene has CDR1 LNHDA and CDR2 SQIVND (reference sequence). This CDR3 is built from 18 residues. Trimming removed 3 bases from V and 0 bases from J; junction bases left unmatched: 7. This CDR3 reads CASSIGQGAIYSNQPQHF. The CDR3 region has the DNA TGTGCCAGTAGTATTGGACAGGGGGCGATTTATAGCAATCAGCCCCAGCATTTT.

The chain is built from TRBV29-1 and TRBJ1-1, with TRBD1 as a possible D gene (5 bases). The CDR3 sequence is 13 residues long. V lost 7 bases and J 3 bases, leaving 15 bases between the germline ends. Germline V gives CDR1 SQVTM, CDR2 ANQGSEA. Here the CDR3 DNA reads TGCAGCGGGAGGGACCCGGCAGACACTGAAGCTTTCTTT. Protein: CSGRDPADTEAFF.

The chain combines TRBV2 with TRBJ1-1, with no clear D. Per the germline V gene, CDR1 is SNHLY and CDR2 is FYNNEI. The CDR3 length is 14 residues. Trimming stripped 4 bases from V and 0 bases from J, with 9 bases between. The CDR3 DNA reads TGTGCCAGCAGTGCGAGGTCGCTGAACACTGAAGCTTTCTTT. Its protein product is CASSARSLNTEAFF.

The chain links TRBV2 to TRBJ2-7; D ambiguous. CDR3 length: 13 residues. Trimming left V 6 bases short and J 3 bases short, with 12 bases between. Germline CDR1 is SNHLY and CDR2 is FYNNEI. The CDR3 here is CASSETEYYEQYF. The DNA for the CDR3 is TGTGCCAGCAGCGAAACAGAGTACTACGAGCAGTACTTC.

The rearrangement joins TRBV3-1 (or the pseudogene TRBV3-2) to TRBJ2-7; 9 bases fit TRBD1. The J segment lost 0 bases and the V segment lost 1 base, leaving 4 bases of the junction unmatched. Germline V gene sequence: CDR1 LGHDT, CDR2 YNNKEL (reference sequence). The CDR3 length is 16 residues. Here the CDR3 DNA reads TGTGCCAGCAGCCAAGCGACAGGGGGGGGCTCCTACGAGCAGTACTTC. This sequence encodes CASSQATGGGSYEQYF.

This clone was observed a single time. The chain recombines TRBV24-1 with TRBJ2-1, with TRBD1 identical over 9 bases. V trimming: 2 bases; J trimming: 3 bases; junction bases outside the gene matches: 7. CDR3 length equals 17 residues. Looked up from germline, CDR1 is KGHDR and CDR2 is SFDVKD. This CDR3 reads CATSDWNRDRDYNEQFF. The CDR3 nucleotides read TGTGCCACCAGTGATTGGAACCGGGACAGGGACTACAATGAGCAGTTCTTC.

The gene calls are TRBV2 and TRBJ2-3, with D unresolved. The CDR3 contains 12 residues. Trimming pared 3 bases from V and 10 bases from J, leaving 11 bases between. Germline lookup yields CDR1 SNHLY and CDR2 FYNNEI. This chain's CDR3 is CASSESQTAQYF. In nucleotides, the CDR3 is TGTGCCAGCAGTGAGTCACAAACCGCGCAGTATTTT.

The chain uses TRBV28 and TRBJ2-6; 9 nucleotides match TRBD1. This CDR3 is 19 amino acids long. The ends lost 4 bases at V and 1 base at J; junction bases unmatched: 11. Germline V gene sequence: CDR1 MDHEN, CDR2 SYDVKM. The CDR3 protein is CASSSEGQGLRSGANVLTF. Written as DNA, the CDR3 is TGTGCCAGCAGTTCAGAAGGACAGGGGCTACGTTCTGGGGCCAACGTCCTGACTTTC. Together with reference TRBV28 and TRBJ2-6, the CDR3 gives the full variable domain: DVKVTQSSRYLVKRTGEKVFLECVQDMDHENMFWYRQDPGLGLRLIYFSYDVKMKEKGDIPEGYSVSREKKERFSLILESASTNQTSMYLCASSSEGQGLRSGANVLTFGAGSRLTVL.

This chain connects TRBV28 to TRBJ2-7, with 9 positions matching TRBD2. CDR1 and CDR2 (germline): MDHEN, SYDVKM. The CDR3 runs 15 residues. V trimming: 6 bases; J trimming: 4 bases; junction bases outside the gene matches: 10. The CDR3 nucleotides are TGTGCCAGCAGGCCACGTAGCGGGAGAGGTTACGAGCAGTACTTC. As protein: CASRPRSGRGYEQYF.

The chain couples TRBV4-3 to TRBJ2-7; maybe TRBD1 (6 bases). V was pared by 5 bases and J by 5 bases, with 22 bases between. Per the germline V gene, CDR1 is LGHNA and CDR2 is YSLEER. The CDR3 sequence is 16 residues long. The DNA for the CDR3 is TGCGCCAGCAGCTCAAAACGCGGTTGGGGGCTTGACGAGCAGTACTTC. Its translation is CASSSKRGWGLDEQYF.